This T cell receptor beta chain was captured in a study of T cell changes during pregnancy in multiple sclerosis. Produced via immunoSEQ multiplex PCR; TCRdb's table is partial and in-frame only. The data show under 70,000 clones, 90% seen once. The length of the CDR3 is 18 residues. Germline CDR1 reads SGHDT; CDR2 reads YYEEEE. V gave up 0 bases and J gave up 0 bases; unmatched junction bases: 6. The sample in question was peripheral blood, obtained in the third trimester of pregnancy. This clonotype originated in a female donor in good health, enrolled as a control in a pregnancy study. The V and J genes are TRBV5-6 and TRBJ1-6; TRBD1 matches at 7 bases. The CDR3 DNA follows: TGTGCCAGCAGCTTGGACAGGGGCTATAGCTCCTATAATTCACCCCTCCACTTT. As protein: CASSLDRGYSSYNSPLHF. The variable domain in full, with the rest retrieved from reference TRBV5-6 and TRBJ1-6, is DAGVTQSPTHLIKTRGQQVTLRCSPKSGHDTVSWYQQALGQGPQFIFQYYEEEERQRGNFPDRFSGHQFPNYSSELNVNALLLGDSALYLCASSLDRGYSSYNSPLHFGNGTRLTVT.